What follows are 24 T cell receptor beta chains derived from one specimen sequenced in a study of T-cell memory formation after mild COVID-19. Each CDR3 protein gets one entry after TCRdb re-called the 5' RACE reads with MiXCR. The sample holds 350,000 to 500,000 distinct CDR3 sequences, over 15% seen once. Sequenced input: PBMCs or a T cell subset sorted from them (not recorded which). These receptors all stem from a man between 18 and 35 years old who had mild COVID-19 (a few samples of this study predate the infection). Cell type and time point are not known.

CDR3 sequence reads: CASSTDPRGTGETQYF. The CDR3 DNA reads TGTGCCAGCAGCACTGATCCTCGGGGAACGGGAGAGACCCAGTACTTC. This rearrangement joins TRBV7-2 to TRBJ2-5; D may be TRBD2 (5 bases). The CDR3 spans 16 residues. Germline V gene lookup returns CDR1 SGHTA and CDR2 FQGNSA. The ends were cut back, 5 bases at V and 4 bases at J, with 20 bases in the middle. Combining the CDR3 with reference TRBV7-2 and TRBJ2-5 gives the whole variable domain GAGVSQSPSNKVTEKGKDVELRCDPISGHTALYWYRQSLGQGLEFLIYFQGNSAPDKSGLPSDRFSAERTGGSVSTLTIQRTQQEDSAVYLCASSTDPRGTGETQYFGPGTRLLVL.

The V gene is TRBV14, the J gene TRBJ1-4; 7 bases agree with TRBD1. CDR3 length: 16 amino acids. V shed 0 bases and J 8 bases; nucleotides not matched to a gene: 9. Germline-derived CDR1 and CDR2 are SGHDN and FVKESK. The CDR3: CASSQEQRDRGEKLFF. As DNA, the CDR3 is TGTGCCAGCAGCCAAGAACAGCGGGACAGAGGCGAAAAACTGTTTTTT.

This clonotype occurred many times. The V and J genes are TRBV7-2 and TRBJ2-1; 9 bases fit TRBD1. The germline gives CDR1 SGHTA, CDR2 FQGNSA. Trimming at V came to 11 bases and at J to 8 bases, leaving 13 bases not matched to a gene. The CDR3 totals 14 residues. DNA of the CDR3: TGTGCCGGAAGGACGGACAGGGGTTTAGATGAGCAGTTCTTC. This encodes CAGRTDRGLDEQFF. The complete variable domain, with remaining parts taken from reference TRBV7-2 and TRBJ2-1, reads GAGVSQSPSNKVTEKGKDVELRCDPISGHTALYWYRQSLGQGLEFLIYFQGNSAPDKSGLPSDRFSAERTGGSVSTLTIQRTQQEDSAVYLCAGRTDRGLDEQFFGPGTRLTVL.

The chain recombines TRBV6-5 with TRBJ1-3; no definite D call. The V end was cut by 2 bases, the J end by 0 bases, with 8 bases between. The CDR3 is 15 residues long. The germline V gene has CDR1 MNHEY and CDR2 SVGAGI. In DNA, the CDR3 is TGTGCCAGCAGTTACGACGACCCCTCTGGAAACACCATATATTTT. This codes for CASSYDDPSGNTIYF.

V usage is TRBV2 and J usage is TRBJ2-3; TRBD2 matches 11 bases. Germline V gives CDR1 SNHLY, CDR2 FYNNEI. The CDR3 is 14 amino acids. J lost 9 bases, V lost 4 bases, and 6 bases had no gene match. CDR3 residues: CASSVPSGGLTQYF. For the CDR3, the DNA is TGTGCCAGCAGTGTCCCTAGCGGGGGGTTAACGCAGTATTTT.

The chain uses TRBV7-9 and TRBJ2-3; no firm D call. Looked up from germline, CDR1 is SEHNR and CDR2 is FQNEAQ (reference sequence). The CDR3 contains 14 residues. Trimming pared 3 bases from V and 4 bases from J, leaving 11 bases between. The CDR3 loop is CASSLWLGADTQYF. The CDR3 coding sequence is TGTGCCAGCAGCTTGTGGCTGGGTGCAGATACGCAGTATTTT. Variable domain in full (rest from reference TRBV7-9 and TRBJ2-3): DTGVSQNPRHKITKRGQNVTFRCDPISEHNRLYWYRQTLGQGPEFLTYFQNEAQLEKSRLLSDRFSAERPKGSFSTLEIQRTEQGDSAMYLCASSLWLGADTQYFGPGTRLTVL.

This clonotype has just a few counts. The rearrangement joins TRBV4-2 to TRBJ2-5, with D possibly TRBD2 on 6 matching bases. V lost 0 bases and J lost 6, with 17 bases in between. This CDR3 is 16 amino acids long. CDR1 and CDR2 from the germline V gene are LGHNA and YNFKEQ. The CDR3 DNA follows: TGTGCCAGCAGCCAAGATCCGGGACTCGGCCTGCAGACCCAGTACTTC. Its protein is CASSQDPGLGLQTQYF.

The V and J genes are TRBV5-6 and TRBJ2-3; D call uncertain. Trimming removed 0 bases at V and 10 bases at J, with 12 bases between. The germline V gene encodes CDR1 SGHDT and CDR2 YYEEEE. The CDR3 is made up of 13 amino acids. The CDR3 region is CASSLGAPRAQYF. CDR3 coding DNA: TGTGCCAGCAGCTTGGGAGCCCCTAGGGCGCAGTATTTT. Together with reference TRBV5-6 and TRBJ2-3, the CDR3 gives the full variable domain: DAGVTQSPTHLIKTRGQQVTLRCSPKSGHDTVSWYQQALGQGPQFIFQYYEEEERQRGNFPDRFSGHQFPNYSSELNVNALLLGDSALYLCASSLGAPRAQYFGPGTRLTVL.

This sequence joins TRBV27 and TRBJ1-5, with 7 bases that match TRBD1. V was clipped by 0 bases and J by 6 bases; unmatched bases: 2. CDR3 length: 14 residues. Looked up from germline, CDR1 is MNHEY and CDR2 is SMNVEV (reference sequence). The CDR3 reads CASSLSGGSQPQHF. CDR3 coding DNA: TGTGCCAGCAGTTTATCAGGGGGCAGTCAGCCCCAGCATTTT.

The V call is TRBV12-3 or TRBV12-4, the J call TRBJ2-5; 7 bases line up with TRBD1. With V trimmed by 5 bases and J by 5 bases, 8 bases remained unmatched. CDR3 size: 14 residues. The CDR3 nucleotides are TGTGCCAGCAGTGCGCGGACAGGTCGGGAGACCCAGTACTTC. Amino acids: CASSARTGRETQYF.

This clonotype occurred a few times. The chain couples TRBV7-9 to TRBJ2-3; TRBD2 aligns across 7 bases. This CDR3 region has 13 residues. The V gene's germline CDR1 is SEHNR and CDR2 FQNEAQ (reference sequence). The V and J ends lost 3 bases and 6 bases, in that order; junction bases with no gene match: 3. The CDR3 spells CASSFRGDDTQYF. Here the CDR3 DNA reads TGTGCCAGCAGCTTCCGGGGGGATGATACGCAGTATTTT.

The V gene is TRBV3-1, the J gene TRBJ2-1; possibly TRBD2 for D (6 bases). The CDR3 extends over 17 amino acids. Germline V lookup: CDR1 LGHDT, CDR2 YNNKEL (reference sequence). The V end lost 0 bases, the J end lost 0 bases, and 12 bases lay between the germline ends. The CDR3 nucleotides read TGTGCCAGCAGCCAAGATCGGCGGGGCCTCTCCTACAATGAGCAGTTCTTC. Its protein product is CASSQDRRGLSYNEQFF.

The V gene is TRBV18, the J gene TRBJ1-5; no clear D. The ends were cut back, 2 bases at V and 2 bases at J, with 10 bases in the middle. The CDR3 has 15 amino acids. Germline CDR1 reads KGHSH; CDR2 reads LQKENI. The CDR3 bases are TGTGCCAGCTCACCAGGGCCTCTAGGCAATCAGCCCCAGCATTTT. It yields the protein CASSPGPLGNQPQHF.

This clonotype has a handful of counts. V gene TRBV5-1 combines with J gene TRBJ1-2, with D maybe TRBD1 (5 bases). Germline values: CDR1 SGHRS, CDR2 YFSETQ. Deletions cut 1 base from V and 5 bases from J, with 15 bases between. This CDR3 has 15 amino acids. As DNA, the CDR3 is TGCGCCAGCAGCTTGAGACAGCCAGCGGGGTATGGCTACACCTTC. This translates into CASSLRQPAGYGYTF. Looking up the rest from reference TRBV5-1 and TRBJ1-2 gives the full variable domain: KAGVTQTPRYLIKTRGQQVTLSCSPISGHRSVSWYQQTPGQGLQFLFEYFSETQRNKGNFPGRFSGRQFSNSRSEMNVSTLELGDSALYLCASSLRQPAGYGYTFGSGTRLTVV.

This clonotype has at least ten counts. V gene TRBV5-4 combines with J gene TRBJ2-2; 8 bases map to TRBD2. V gave up 2 bases and J gave up 3 bases; unmatched junction bases: 3. This CDR3 spans 15 amino acids. CDR1 is SGHNT, CDR2 YYREEE, per germline (reference sequence). The CDR3, as DNA: TGTGCCAGCAGCTTCGGGGGGGCGGACACCGGGGAGCTGTTTTTT. It codes for CASSFGGADTGELFF.

The rearrangement joins TRBV20-1 to TRBJ2-7, with D unclear. V was pared by 6 bases and J by 2 bases, with 17 bases between. Germline CDR1 DFQATT, CDR2 SNEGSKA (reference sequence). This CDR3 comprises 14 residues. Here the CDR3 reads CSAPRSSEAYEQYF. The CDR3 nucleotides are TGCAGTGCCCCTAGGAGCAGCGAGGCCTACGAGCAGTACTTC.

This chain uses TRBV28 with TRBJ2-2, with D unresolved. CDR1 is MDHEN, CDR2 SYDVKM, per germline. With 2 bases removed from V and 4 bases from J, the gap between germline ends came to 11 bases. This CDR3 is built from 15 residues. The CDR3 loop reads CASSLGRVGTGELFF. The CDR3 DNA is TGTGCCAGCAGTTTAGGAAGGGTTGGCACCGGGGAGCTGTTTTTT. Variable domain in full (rest from reference TRBV28 and TRBJ2-2): DVKVTQSSRYLVKRTGEKVFLECVQDMDHENMFWYRQDPGLGLRLIYFSYDVKMKEKGDIPEGYSVSREKKERFSLILESASTNQTSMYLCASSLGRVGTGELFFGEGSRLTVL.

This chain joins TRBV3-1 and TRBJ2-7; no definite D call. Looked up from germline, CDR1 is LGHDT and CDR2 is YNNKEL (reference sequence). The CDR3 is made up of 13 amino acids. The germline V and J ends were trimmed by 3 bases and 3 bases, with 9 bases remaining between them. CDR3 nucleotides: TGTGCCAGCAGCCATTCGGCCCTCTACGAGCAGTACTTC. Translated: CASSHSALYEQYF.

The chain combines TRBV12-3 or TRBV12-4 with TRBJ1-2; D perhaps matches TRBD1 (5 bases). V shed 5 bases and J shed 8 bases, with 21 bases lying between them. The CDR3 is 15 residues long. CDR3 in DNA: TGTGCCAGCAGTCTGGACCCGGGGCTGGCGGGGGGCTACACCTTC. Translation: CASSLDPGLAGGYTF.

This chain links TRBV5-1 with TRBJ2-7, with D maybe TRBD1 (6 bases). This CDR3 comprises 18 residues. Germline V gives CDR1 SGHRS, CDR2 YFSETQ. V was pared by 4 bases and J by 0 bases, with 23 bases between. CDR3 protein: CASSLTITGTPYSYEQYF. CDR3 DNA: TGCGCCAGCAGCCTCACAATAACCGGGACACCATACTCCTACGAGCAGTACTTC.

The chain uses TRBV5-1 and TRBJ2-1; D uncertain. V gave up 2 bases and J gave up 5 bases, with 20 bases separating them. Germline lookup yields CDR1 SGHRS and CDR2 YFSETQ. The CDR3 is made up of 17 amino acids. The DNA for the CDR3 is TGCGCCAGCAGCTTTATGGAGTGGAACCCAGGAAACAATGAGCAGTTCTTC. It specifies CASSFMEWNPGNNEQFF. The whole variable domain, filled in from reference TRBV5-1 and TRBJ2-1, reads KAGVTQTPRYLIKTRGQQVTLSCSPISGHRSVSWYQQTPGQGLQFLFEYFSETQRNKGNFPGRFSGRQFSNSRSEMNVSTLELGDSALYLCASSFMEWNPGNNEQFFGPGTRLTVL.

This clonotype was seen only a few times. The J gene is TRBJ1-2, the V gene TRBV7-2; D unclear. The CDR3 runs to 13 residues. CDR1 and CDR2 (germline): SGHTA, FQGNSA. V gave up 4 bases and J gave up 6 bases, with 12 bases separating them. The CDR3 protein is CASSSGLANGYTF. For the CDR3, the DNA is TGTGCCAGCAGCTCGGGCCTTGCGAATGGCTACACCTTC. The full variable domain, its missing parts supplied by reference TRBV7-2 and TRBJ1-2, is GAGVSQSPSNKVTEKGKDVELRCDPISGHTALYWYRQSLGQGLEFLIYFQGNSAPDKSGLPSDRFSAERTGGSVSTLTIQRTQQEDSAVYLCASSSGLANGYTFGSGTRLTVV.

At least ten counts were recorded for this clonotype. The V gene is TRBV2, the J gene TRBJ2-3; TRBD1 is a possible D gene (6 bases). Per germline, CDR1 SNHLY and CDR2 FYNNEI. The length of the CDR3 is 16 residues. The V and J ends lost 4 bases and 0 bases respectively, with 14 bases between them. The CDR3 protein is CASSGPRGASTDTQYF. The CDR3 region has the DNA TGTGCCAGCAGTGGACCCAGGGGTGCAAGCACAGATACGCAGTATTTT.

The chain employs TRBV4-3 and TRBJ2-5; perhaps TRBD1 as D (5 bases). Deletions cut 4 bases from V and 4 bases from J, with 13 bases between. The CDR3 is made up of 14 amino acids. Germline V gene sequence: CDR1 LGHNA, CDR2 YSLEER. CDR3 nucleotides: TGCGCCAGCAGCCGTAAGGACACGCCAGAGACCCAGTACTTC. Amino acids: CASSRKDTPETQYF.